This is a list of T cell receptor beta chains from one sample in a study of CD8+CD57+ T cells in acquired aplastic anemia. Each CDR3 protein is one row after TCRdb ran MiXCR on the reads. This table holds 180,000 or so distinct CDR3 sequences, about three fifths found once. Specimen: sorted CD4+, CD8+, or CD8+CD57+ T cells (not recorded which) from PBMCs. The receptors come from a human donor with aplastic anemia. CDR3s include the opening cysteine and the closing phenylalanine or tryptophan. A D gene is named only where the DNA matches it firmly. Clone size is given for some rows only: seen once, a few or many times, or a class if the clone is expanded.

clone size,V gene,D gene,J gene,CDR3 protein,CDR3 DNA
many,TRBV19,NA,TRBJ1-1,CASSIVYAGTEAFF,TGTGCCAGTAGTATAGTTTATGCGGGCACTGAAGCTTTCTTT
many,TRBV7-6,TRBD1,TRBJ2-1,CASSIRQGPAYDNEQFF,TGTGCCAGCAGCATTCGACAGGGACCCGCCTATGATAATGAGCAGTTCTTC
few,TRBV7-2,NA,TRBJ2-7,CASRVPASDEQYF,TGTGCCAGCAGGGTCCCGGCGTCTGACGAGCAGTACTTC
NA,TRBV20-1,NA,TRBJ2-7,CSARNRETHEQYF,TGCAGTGCTAGAAACCGGGAGACCCACGAGCAGTACTTC
NA,TRBV7-8,TRBD1,TRBJ1-2,CASSPGGTGYGYTF,TGTGCCAGCAGCCCGGGCGGGACAGGGTATGGCTACACCTTC
few,TRBV27,TRBD1,TRBJ2-3,CASGRQGMGGTDTQYF,TGTGCCAGCGGACGACAGGGGATGGGGGGCACAGATACGCAGTATTTT
NA,TRBV29-1,NA,TRBJ1-4,CSARDQDEKLFF,TGCAGCGCGAGGGATCAGGATGAAAAACTGTTTTTT
NA,TRBV5-4,NA,TRBJ2-5,CASSQDSGEETQYF,TGTGCCAGCAGCCAAGATTCCGGAGAAGAGACCCAGTACTTC
NA,TRBV10-3,TRBD2,TRBJ2-7,CAIGGLDGSYEQYF,TGTGCCATCGGGGGACTAGACGGGTCCTACGAGCAGTACTTC
NA,TRBV7-6,TRBD2,TRBJ2-1,CASSYLAGLVNEQFF,TGTGCCAGCAGCTATTTAGCGGGACTTGTCAATGAGCAGTTCTTC
NA,TRBV2,NA,TRBJ2-7,CASSVREYEHYF,TGTGCCAGCAGTGTGAGGGAATACGAGCATTATTTC
NA,TRBV7-6,NA,TRBJ1-1,CASSRDVSEAFF,TGTGCCAGCAGCAGGGACGTCAGTGAAGCTTTCTTT
NA,TRBV10-1,TRBD2,TRBJ2-2,CASSDLAGGVGELFF,TGCGCCAGCAGTGATCTGGCGGGAGGTGTCGGGGAGCTGTTTTTT
NA,TRBV7-3,TRBD2,TRBJ2-2,CASSLLRELSGELFF,TGTGCCAGCAGCTTATTGCGGGAGCTATCCGGGGAGCTGTTTTTT
NA,TRBV6-4,TRBD2,TRBJ2-5,CASSSSGRSQETQYF,TGTGCCAGCAGTTCTAGCGGGAGGTCCCAAGAGACCCAGTACTTC
NA,TRBV15,TRBD2,TRBJ2-1,CATGRGLAGKDNEQFF,TGTGCCACCGGGCGGGGACTAGCGGGGAAGGACAATGAGCAGTTCTTC
NA,TRBV25-1,TRBD1,TRBJ2-3,CASSEYGWGTGSTDTQYF,TGTGCCAGCAGTGAATACGGGTGGGGGACAGGGAGCACAGATACGCAGTATTTT
NA,TRBV9,TRBD2,TRBJ2-7,CASSPLASGGSHEQYF,TGTGCCAGCAGCCCGCTCGCTAGCGGGGGGTCCCACGAGCAGTACTTC
few,TRBV7-2,NA,TRBJ1-1,CASSFSGGNTEAFF,TGTGCCAGCAGCTTCAGCGGCGGGAACACTGAAGCTTTCTTT
many,TRBV5-5,NA,TRBJ2-1,CASSLLSYEQFF,TGTGCCAGCAGCTTGCTATCCTATGAGCAGTTCTTC
NA,TRBV19,TRBD2,TRBJ2-1,CASSSRAGGVNEQFF,TGTGCCAGTAGTTCCCGAGCGGGGGGGGTCAATGAGCAGTTCTTC
many,TRBV19,TRBD2,TRBJ2-1,CASSIGGGNNEQFF,TGTGCCAGTAGTATAGGCGGGGGTAACAATGAGCAGTTCTTC
NA,TRBV29-1,TRBD2,TRBJ2-3,CSVDGGRADYEQYF,TGCAGCGTTGACGGCGGGAGGGCCGACTACGAGCAGTATTTT
many,TRBV4-1,NA,TRBJ2-5,CASSQRAGIKETQYF,TGCGCCAGCAGCCAACGAGCCGGGATCAAAGAGACCCAGTACTTC
NA,TRBV9,NA,TRBJ2-5,CASSVGAETQYF,TGTGCCAGCAGCGTAGGCGCAGAGACCCAGTACTTC
NA,TRBV5-1,TRBD1,TRBJ2-5,CASSLVGQGAEETQYF,TGCGCCAGCAGCTTGGTCGGCCAGGGGGCGGAAGAGACCCAGTACTTC
many,TRBV19,NA,TRBJ2-2,CASSIGGDGPGELFF,TGTGCCAGTAGTATCGGGGGTGACGGTCCCGGGGAGCTGTTTTTT